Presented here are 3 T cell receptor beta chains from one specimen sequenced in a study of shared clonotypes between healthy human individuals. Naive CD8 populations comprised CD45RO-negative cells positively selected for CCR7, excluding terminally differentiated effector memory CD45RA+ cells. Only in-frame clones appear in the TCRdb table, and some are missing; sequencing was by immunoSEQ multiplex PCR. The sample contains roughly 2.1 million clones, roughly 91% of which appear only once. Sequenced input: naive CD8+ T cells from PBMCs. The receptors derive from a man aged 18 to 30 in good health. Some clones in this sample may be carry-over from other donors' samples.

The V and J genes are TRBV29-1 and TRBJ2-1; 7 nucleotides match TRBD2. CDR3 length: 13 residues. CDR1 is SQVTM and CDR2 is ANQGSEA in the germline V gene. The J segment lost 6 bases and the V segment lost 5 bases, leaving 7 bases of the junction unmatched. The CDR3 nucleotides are TGCAGCGTTTCCGGACTAGACGGCAATGAGCAGTTCTTC. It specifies CSVSGLDGNEQFF.

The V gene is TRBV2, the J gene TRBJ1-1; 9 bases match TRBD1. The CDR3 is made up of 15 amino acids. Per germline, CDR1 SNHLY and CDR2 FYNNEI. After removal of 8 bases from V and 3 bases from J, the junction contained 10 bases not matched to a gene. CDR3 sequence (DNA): TGTGCCAGCGAGGGACAGGGAGGGCTGTACACTGAAGCTTTCTTT. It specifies CASEGQGGLYTEAFF.

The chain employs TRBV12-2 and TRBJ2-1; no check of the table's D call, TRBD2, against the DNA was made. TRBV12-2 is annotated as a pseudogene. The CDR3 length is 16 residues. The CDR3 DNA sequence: TGTGCAAGTCGCTTAGTAGGCGACTACCTATACAATGAGCAGTTCTTC. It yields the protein CASRLVGDYLYNEQFF.